The 16 T cell receptor beta chains given below trace back to one sample, sequenced in a study of cytomegalovirus exposure and HLA in healthy donors. Profiled with immunoSEQ multiplex PCR; TCRdb holds only in-frame clones, not every one. Among approximately 130,000 clones listed, about 84% were seen once. The source material was PBMCs. These receptors came from a woman aged 30 to 39 in good health and CMV-seronegative.

The chain combines TRBV4-1 with TRBJ1-2; TRBD1 is a possible D gene (5 bases). The CDR3 consists of 15 residues. Germline-derived CDR1 and CDR2 are MGHRA and YSYEKL. V lost 4 bases and J lost 2, with 14 bases in between. The CDR3 is CASSPMGGRNYGYTF. Written as DNA, the CDR3 is TGCGCCAGCAGCCCCATGGGGGGAAGAAACTATGGCTACACCTTC.

In this sample, this clone turned up once. The CDR3 spells CASSRTGFNQPQHF. The DNA for the CDR3 is TGTGCCAGCAGTCGGACAGGGTTCAATCAGCCCCAGCATTTT. This chain uses TRBV27 with TRBJ1-5; 8 bases are a match to TRBD1. Looked up from germline, CDR1 is MNHEY and CDR2 is SMNVEV (reference sequence). The CDR3 covers 14 residues. After removal of 5 bases from V and 3 bases from J, the junction contained 3 bases not matched to a gene.

The chain couples TRBV27 to TRBJ2-7; TRBD2 agrees at 12 bases. Looked up from germline, CDR1 is MNHEY and CDR2 is SMNVEV (reference sequence). This CDR3 is 14 amino acids long. The V and J ends lost 5 bases and 6 bases, in that order; junction bases with no gene match: 5. The DNA for the CDR3 is TGTGCCAGCAGTCCGCTAGCGGGGGGGCCCGAGCAGTACTTC. Encoded protein: CASSPLAGGPEQYF.

The rearrangement uses TRBV2 and TRBJ1-3; TRBD1 aligns across 7 bases. CDR3 length: 14 amino acids. Trimming removed 4 bases from V and 4 bases from J; junction bases left unmatched: 4. Germline values: CDR1 SNHLY, CDR2 FYNNEI. CDR3 bases: TGTGCCAGCAGTGCTCCAGGGGGAGGAAACACCATATATTTT. Translated: CASSAPGGGNTIYF.

This clone was seen once. The genes are TRBV5-4 and TRBJ2-7; tentatively, D is TRBD1 (6 bases). The CDR3 has 15 amino acids. V was pared by 4 bases and J by 0 bases, with 14 bases between. Germline loops: CDR1 SGHNT, CDR2 YYREEE (reference sequence). CDR3 nucleotide sequence: TGTGCCAGCAGCACCAGGGGCGTTAGCTCCTACGAGCAGTACTTC. This codes for CASSTRGVSSYEQYF.

This clone showed up just once. The chain joins TRBV19 to TRBJ2-1, with 13 nucleotides matching TRBD2. V was pared by 5 bases and J by 6 bases, with 7 bases of the junction left unmatched. Germline-derived CDR1 and CDR2 are LNHDA and SQIVND (reference sequence). The CDR3 has 16 residues. The CDR3 protein is CASSPPTSGGANEQFF. CDR3 in DNA: TGTGCCAGTAGTCCTCCTACTAGCGGGGGGGCCAATGAGCAGTTCTTC. The full variable domain, in which reference TRBV19 and TRBJ2-1 provide the parts outside the CDR3, is DGGITQSPKYLFRKEGQNVTLSCEQNLNHDAMYWYRQDPGQGLRLIYYSQIVNDFQKGDIAEGYSVSREKKESFPLTVTSAQKNPTAFYLCASSPPTSGGANEQFFGPGTRLTVL.

The rearrangement joins TRBV6-5 to TRBJ2-5, with a possible D match to TRBD1 (6 bases). CDR3 length equals 14 residues. Germline CDR1 reads MNHEY; CDR2 reads SVGAGI. V lost 6 bases and J 7 bases, leaving 18 bases between the germline ends. CDR3 nucleotide sequence: TGTGCCAGCAGCTCAACAGGGTATGAAGGGACCCAGTACTTC. This gives the protein CASSSTGYEGTQYF.

A remark on this clone: The junction and the germline gene differ at one end; a read error may be behind it. V gene TRBV11-2 combines with J gene TRBJ1-2; 9 bases are a match to TRBD1. This CDR3 has 11 amino acids. CDR1 is SGHAT and CDR2 is FQNNGV in the germline V gene. The CDR3 DNA reads as TGTGCCAGCAGCCAGGGACAGGGTTCGCTGTTC. This codes for CASSQGQGSLF.

The chain links TRBV15 to TRBJ1-5; no firm D call. CDR3 length: 14 amino acids. Germline CDR1 LNHNV, CDR2 YYDKDF (reference sequence). Trimming took 6 bases from V and 3 from J, leaving 12 bases between them. The CDR3 DNA follows: TGTGCCACCAGTCCCGCGGGGAACAATCAGCCCCAGCATTTT. Translation gives CATSPAGNNQPQHF. Filled out from reference TRBV15 and TRBJ1-5, the complete variable domain reads DAMVIQNPRYQVTQFGKPVTLSCSQTLNHNVMYWYQQKSSQAPKLLFHYYDKDFNNEADTPDNFQSRRPNTSFCFLDIRSPGLGDTAMYLCATSPAGNNQPQHFGDGTRLSIL.

V gene TRBV14 combines with J gene TRBJ1-1, with D uncertain. Between the trimmed V and J ends, which lost 1 base and 4 bases, there was a span of 4 bases. CDR1 and CDR2 from the germline V gene are SGHDN and FVKESK. The CDR3 contains 12 residues. CDR3 loop: CASSQVSTEAFF. The CDR3 DNA sequence: TGTGCCAGCAGCCAAGTGAGCACTGAAGCTTTCTTT.

This chain links TRBV4-3 with TRBJ1-2, with D unresolved. V lost 0 bases and J 4 bases, leaving 15 bases between the germline ends. CDR3 size: 16 residues. The germline gives CDR1 LGHNA, CDR2 YSLEER. CDR3 DNA: TGCGCCAGCAGCCAAGATCCCCGGGAGATAGGCTATGGCTACACCTTC. It codes for CASSQDPREIGYGYTF.

This chain links TRBV29-1 with TRBJ2-1; weak D call: TRBD2 (7 bases). CDR1 and CDR2 (germline): SQVTM, ANQGSEA. The CDR3 covers 13 residues. The V and J ends lost 3 bases and 4 bases respectively, with 10 bases between them. CDR3 coding DNA: TGCAGCGTTGAGAGGGGGGGTTACAATGAGCAGTTCTTC. It encodes CSVERGGYNEQFF.

This chain joins TRBV28 and TRBJ1-2, with 9 bases aligning to TRBD1. The CDR3 contains 15 residues. In germline, CDR1 is MDHEN, CDR2 SYDVKM. V lost 3 bases and J lost 7; bases outside the gene matches: 9. CDR3 in DNA: TGTGCCAGCAGTTTTGCCGCACAGGGGGCGCCTGGCTACACCTTC. Encoded protein: CASSFAAQGAPGYTF.

The gene calls are TRBV9 and TRBJ1-2; D is possibly TRBD1 (6 bases). The germline gives CDR1 SGDLS, CDR2 YYNGEE. The CDR3 consists of 16 residues. V dropped 3 bases and J dropped 3 bases, with 18 bases sitting between them. The CDR3: CASSASGGQRDYGYTF. The CDR3 DNA reads as TGTGCCAGCAGCGCGTCGGGGGGCCAACGGGACTATGGCTACACCTTC.

This clone was seen only once. The chain joins TRBV30 to TRBJ2-1; 10 bases line up with TRBD2. This CDR3 has 16 amino acids. Germline V lookup: CDR1 GTSNPN, CDR2 SVGIG (reference sequence). After removal of 0 bases from V and 3 bases from J, the junction contained 5 bases not matched to a gene. CDR3 bases: TGTGCCTGGAGTGTACAGGGACTAGCGAGCTACAATGAGCAGTTCTTC. Translating gives CAWSVQGLASYNEQFF.

This clone was seen just once. The rearrangement uses TRBV5-6 and TRBJ2-7; 9 bases match TRBD1. Germline V CDR1 and CDR2: SGHDT, YYEEEE. V dropped 0 bases and J dropped 0; count of bases not matched to a gene: 4. The CDR3 sequence is 16 residues long. CDR3 DNA sequence: TGTGCCAGCAGCTTGGGTGGGACAGGGCCCTCCTACGAGCAGTACTTC. Its protein is CASSLGGTGPSYEQYF. The full variable domain, completed using reference TRBV5-6 and TRBJ2-7, is DAGVTQSPTHLIKTRGQQVTLRCSPKSGHDTVSWYQQALGQGPQFIFQYYEEEERQRGNFPDRFSGHQFPNYSSELNVNALLLGDSALYLCASSLGGTGPSYEQYFGPGTRLTVT.